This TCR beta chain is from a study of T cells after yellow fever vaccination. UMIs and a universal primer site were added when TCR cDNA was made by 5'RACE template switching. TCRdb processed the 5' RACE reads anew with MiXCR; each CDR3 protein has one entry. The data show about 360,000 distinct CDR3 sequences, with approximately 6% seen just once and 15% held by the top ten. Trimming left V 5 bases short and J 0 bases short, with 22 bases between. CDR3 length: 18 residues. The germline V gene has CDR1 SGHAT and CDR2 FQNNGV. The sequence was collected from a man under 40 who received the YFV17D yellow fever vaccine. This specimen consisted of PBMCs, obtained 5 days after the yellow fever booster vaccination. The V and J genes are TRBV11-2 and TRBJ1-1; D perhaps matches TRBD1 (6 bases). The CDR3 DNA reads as TGTGCCAGCAGCCCTACGCTCCGAGGGGGAAGCATGAACACTGAAGCTTTCTTT. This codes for CASSPTLRGGSMNTEAFF. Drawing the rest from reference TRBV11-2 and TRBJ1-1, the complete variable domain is EAGVAQSPRYKIIEKRQSVAFWCNPISGHATLYWYQQILGQGPKLLIQFQNNGVVDDSQLPKDRFSAERLKGVDSTLKIQPAKLEDSAVYLCASSPTLRGGSMNTEAFFGQGTRLTVV.